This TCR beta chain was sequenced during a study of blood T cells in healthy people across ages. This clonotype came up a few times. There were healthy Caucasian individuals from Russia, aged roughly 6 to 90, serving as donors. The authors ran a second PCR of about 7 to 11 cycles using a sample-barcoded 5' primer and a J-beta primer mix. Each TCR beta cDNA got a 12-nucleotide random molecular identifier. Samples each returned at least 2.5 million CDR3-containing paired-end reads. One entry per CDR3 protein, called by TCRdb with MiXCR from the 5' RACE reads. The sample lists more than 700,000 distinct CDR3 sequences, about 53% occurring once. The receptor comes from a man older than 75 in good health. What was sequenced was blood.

CDR3 DNA: TGCAGTGCTAGAGCGGCAGAGACCCAGTACTTC. It encodes CSARAAETQYF. The rearrangement links TRBV20-1 to TRBJ2-5; D not resolved. The CDR3 totals 11 residues. Germline V lookup: CDR1 DFQATT, CDR2 SNEGSKA (reference sequence). V lost 1 base to trimming and J lost 4 bases, with 4 bases between them.